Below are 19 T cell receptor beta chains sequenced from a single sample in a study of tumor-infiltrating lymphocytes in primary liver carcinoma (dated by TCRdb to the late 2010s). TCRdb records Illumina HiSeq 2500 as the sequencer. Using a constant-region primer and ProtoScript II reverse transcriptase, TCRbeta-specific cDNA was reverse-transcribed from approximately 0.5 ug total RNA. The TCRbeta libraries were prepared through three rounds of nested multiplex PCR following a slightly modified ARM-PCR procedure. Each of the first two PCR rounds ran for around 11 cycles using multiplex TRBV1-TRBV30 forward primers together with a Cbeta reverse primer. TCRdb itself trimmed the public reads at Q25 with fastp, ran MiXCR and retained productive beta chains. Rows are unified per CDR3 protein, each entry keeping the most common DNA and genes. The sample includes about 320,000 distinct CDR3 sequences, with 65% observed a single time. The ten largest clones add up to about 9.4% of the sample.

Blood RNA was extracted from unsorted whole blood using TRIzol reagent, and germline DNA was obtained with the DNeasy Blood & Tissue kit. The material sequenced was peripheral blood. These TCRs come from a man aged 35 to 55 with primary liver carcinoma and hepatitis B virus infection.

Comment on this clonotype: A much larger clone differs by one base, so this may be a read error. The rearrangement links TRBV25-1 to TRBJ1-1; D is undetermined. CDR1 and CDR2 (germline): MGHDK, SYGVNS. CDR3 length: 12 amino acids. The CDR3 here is CASLGGGFKALF. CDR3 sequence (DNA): TGTGCCAGCCTAGGTGGTGGGTTTAAAGCTCTCTTT.

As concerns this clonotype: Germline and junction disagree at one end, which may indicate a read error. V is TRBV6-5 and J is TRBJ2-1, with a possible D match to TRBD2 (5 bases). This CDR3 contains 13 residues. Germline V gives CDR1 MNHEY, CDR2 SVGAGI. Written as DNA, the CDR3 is TGTGCCCGCAGTTACTCCGGAGGCAATGAGCAGTTCTTC. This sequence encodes CARSYSGGNEQFF.

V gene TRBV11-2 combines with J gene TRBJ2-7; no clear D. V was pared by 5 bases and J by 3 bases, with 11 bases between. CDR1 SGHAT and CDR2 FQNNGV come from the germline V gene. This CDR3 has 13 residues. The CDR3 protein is CASSLGLFYEQYF. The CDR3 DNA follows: TGTGCCAGCAGCCTCGGCCTATTCTACGAGCAGTACTTC.

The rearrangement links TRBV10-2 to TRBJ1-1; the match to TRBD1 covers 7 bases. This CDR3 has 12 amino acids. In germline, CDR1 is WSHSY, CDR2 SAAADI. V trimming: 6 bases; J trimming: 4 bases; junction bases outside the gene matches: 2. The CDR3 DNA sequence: TGCGCCAGCAGAGGGACAGCCACTGAAGCTTTCTTT. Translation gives CASRGTATEAFF.

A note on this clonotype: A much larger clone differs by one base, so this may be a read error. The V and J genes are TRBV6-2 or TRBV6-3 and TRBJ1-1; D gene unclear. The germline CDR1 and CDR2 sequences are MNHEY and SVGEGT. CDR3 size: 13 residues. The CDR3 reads CVSSWGKNTEAFF. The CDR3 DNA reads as TGTGTCAGCAGCTGGGGAAAGAACACTGAAGCTTTCTTT.

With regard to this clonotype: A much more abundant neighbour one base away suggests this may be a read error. CDR3 coding DNA: TGTGCCATCAGTGAAGCGTGGGCAGATACGCAGTATTTT. It codes for CAISEAWADTQYF. The V and J genes are TRBV6-1 and TRBJ2-3; D is undetermined. The CDR3 is made up of 13 amino acids. The V gene's germline CDR1 is MNHNS and CDR2 SASEGT.

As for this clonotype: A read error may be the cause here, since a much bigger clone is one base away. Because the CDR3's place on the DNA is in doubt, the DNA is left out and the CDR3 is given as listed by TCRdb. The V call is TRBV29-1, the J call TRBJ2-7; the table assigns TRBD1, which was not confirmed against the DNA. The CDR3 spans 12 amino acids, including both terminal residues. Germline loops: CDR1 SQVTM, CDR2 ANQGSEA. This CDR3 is CSVGTGTPERYF.

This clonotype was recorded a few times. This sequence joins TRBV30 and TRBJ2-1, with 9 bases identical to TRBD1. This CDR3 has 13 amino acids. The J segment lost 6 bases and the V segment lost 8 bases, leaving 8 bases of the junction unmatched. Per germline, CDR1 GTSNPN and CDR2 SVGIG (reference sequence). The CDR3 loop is CAKDRGDGNEQFF. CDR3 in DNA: TGTGCCAAGGACAGGGGAGACGGCAATGAGCAGTTCTTC.

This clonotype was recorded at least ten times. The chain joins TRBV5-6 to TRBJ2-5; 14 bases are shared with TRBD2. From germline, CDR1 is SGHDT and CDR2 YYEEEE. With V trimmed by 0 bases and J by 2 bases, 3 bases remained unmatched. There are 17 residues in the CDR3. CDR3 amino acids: CASSLGLAGGIQETQYF. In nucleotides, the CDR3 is TGTGCCAGCAGCTTGGGACTAGCGGGAGGGATACAAGAGACCCAGTACTTC.

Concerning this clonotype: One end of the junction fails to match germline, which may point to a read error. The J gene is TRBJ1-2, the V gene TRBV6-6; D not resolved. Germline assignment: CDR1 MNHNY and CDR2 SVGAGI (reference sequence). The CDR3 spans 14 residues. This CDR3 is CASTTGSRNCGYTF. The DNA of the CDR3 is TGTGCCAGCACCACGGGTTCCAGGAACTGTGGCTACACCTTC.

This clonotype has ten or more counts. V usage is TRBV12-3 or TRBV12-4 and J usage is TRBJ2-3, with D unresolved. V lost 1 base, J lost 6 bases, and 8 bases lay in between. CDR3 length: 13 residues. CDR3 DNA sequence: TGTGCCAGCAGTTTAGGAGATGGGGATACGCAGTATTTT. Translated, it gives CASSLGDGDTQYF.

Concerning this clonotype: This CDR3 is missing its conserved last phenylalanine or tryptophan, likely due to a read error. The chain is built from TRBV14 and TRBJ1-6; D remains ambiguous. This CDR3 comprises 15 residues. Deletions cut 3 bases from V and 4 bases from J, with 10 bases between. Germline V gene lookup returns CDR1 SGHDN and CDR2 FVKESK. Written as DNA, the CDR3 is TGTGCCAGCAGCCAGGGCAGAGGGTATAATTCACCCCTCCACATT. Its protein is CASSQGRGYNSPLHI.

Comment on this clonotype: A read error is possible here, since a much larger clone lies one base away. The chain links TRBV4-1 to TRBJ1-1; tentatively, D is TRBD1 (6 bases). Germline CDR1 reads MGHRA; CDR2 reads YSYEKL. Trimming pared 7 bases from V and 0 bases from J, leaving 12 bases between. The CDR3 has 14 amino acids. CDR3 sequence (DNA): TGCGCCAGCAACCTAGACAGGTTGAACACTGAAGCTTTCTTT. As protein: CASNLDRLNTEAFF.

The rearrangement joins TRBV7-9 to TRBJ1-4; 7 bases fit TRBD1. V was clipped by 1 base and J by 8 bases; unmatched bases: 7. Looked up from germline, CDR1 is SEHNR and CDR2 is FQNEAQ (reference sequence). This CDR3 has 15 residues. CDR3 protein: CASSLGRGAGEKLFF. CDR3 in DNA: TGTGCCAGCAGCTTAGGCAGGGGGGCAGGAGAAAAACTGTTTTTT.

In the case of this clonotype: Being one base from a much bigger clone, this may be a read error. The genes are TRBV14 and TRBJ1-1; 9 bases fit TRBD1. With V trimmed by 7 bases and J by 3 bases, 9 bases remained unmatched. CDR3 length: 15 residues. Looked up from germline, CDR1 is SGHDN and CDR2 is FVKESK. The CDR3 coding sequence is TGTGCCAGCATCCCGGACAGGGGTCGGTACACTGAAGCTTTCTTT. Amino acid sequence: CASIPDRGRYTEAFF.

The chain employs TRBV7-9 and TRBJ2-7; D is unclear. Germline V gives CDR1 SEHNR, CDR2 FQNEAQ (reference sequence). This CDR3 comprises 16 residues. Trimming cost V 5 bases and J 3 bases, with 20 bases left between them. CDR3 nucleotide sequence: TGTGCCAGCAGCCCCTGGACCGGTCTTGGTAACTACGAGCAGTACTTC. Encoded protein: CASSPWTGLGNYEQYF.

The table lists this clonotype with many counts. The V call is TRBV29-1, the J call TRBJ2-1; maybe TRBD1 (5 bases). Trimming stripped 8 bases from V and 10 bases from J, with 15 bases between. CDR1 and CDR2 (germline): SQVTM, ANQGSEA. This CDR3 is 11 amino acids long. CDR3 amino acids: CSPTAGNEQFF. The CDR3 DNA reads TGCAGCCCAACGGCAGGGAACGAGCAGTTCTTC.

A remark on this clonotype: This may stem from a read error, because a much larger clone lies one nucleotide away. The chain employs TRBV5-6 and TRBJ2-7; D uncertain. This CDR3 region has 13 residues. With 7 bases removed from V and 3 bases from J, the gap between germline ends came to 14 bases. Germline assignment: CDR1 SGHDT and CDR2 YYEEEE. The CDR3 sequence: CASRSLMVYEQYF. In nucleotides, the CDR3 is TGTGCCAGCCGCTCCTTGATGGTCTACGAGCAGTACTTC.

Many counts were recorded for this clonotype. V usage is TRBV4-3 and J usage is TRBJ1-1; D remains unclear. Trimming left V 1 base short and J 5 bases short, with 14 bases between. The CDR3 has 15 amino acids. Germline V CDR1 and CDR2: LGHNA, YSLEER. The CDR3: CASSQGKGRKTEAFF. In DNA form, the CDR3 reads TGCGCCAGCAGCCAAGGCAAGGGTAGAAAGACTGAAGCTTTCTTT.